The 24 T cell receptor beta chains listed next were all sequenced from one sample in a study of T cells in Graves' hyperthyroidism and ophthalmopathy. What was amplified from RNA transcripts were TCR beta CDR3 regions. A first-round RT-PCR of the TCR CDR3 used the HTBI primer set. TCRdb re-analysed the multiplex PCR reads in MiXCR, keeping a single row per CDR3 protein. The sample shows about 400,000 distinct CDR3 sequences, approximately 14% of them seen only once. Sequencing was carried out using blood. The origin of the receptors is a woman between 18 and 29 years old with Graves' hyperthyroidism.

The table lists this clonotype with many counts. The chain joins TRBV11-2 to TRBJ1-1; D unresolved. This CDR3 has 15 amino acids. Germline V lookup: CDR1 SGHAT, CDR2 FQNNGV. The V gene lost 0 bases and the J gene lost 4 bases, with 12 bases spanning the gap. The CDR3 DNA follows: TGTGCCAGCAGCTTAGATTTAGTGGCCAGCACTGAAGCTTTCTTT. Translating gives CASSLDLVASTEAFF.

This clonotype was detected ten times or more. CDR3 residues: CASSYHRGGADTQYF. CDR3 in DNA: TGTGCCAGCAGCTATCATAGGGGGGGGGCGGATACGCAGTATTTT. The V call is TRBV11-2, the J call TRBJ2-3, with TRBD2 as a possible D gene (7 bases). V lost 4 bases and J lost 6, with 17 bases in between. CDR1 is SGHAT, CDR2 FQNNGV, per germline. The length of the CDR3 is 15 residues. Drawing the rest from reference TRBV11-2 and TRBJ2-3, the complete variable domain is EAGVAQSPRYKIIEKRQSVAFWCNPISGHATLYWYQQILGQGPKLLIQFQNNGVVDDSQLPKDRFSAERLKGVDSTLKIQPAKLEDSAVYLCASSYHRGGADTQYFGPGTRLTVL.

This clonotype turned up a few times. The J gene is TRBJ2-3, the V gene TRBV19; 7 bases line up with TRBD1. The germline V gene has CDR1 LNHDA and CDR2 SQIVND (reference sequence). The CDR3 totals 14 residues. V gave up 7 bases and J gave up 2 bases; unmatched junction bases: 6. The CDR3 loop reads CASTTGEPTDTQYF. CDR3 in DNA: TGTGCCAGTACCACAGGGGAGCCCACAGATACGCAGTATTTT.

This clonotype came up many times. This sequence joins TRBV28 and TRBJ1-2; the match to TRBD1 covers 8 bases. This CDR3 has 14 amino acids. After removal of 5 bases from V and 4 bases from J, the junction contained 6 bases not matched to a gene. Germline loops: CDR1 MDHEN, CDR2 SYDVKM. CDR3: CASSGDRGAYGYTF. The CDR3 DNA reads TGTGCCAGCAGTGGCGACAGGGGTGCCTATGGCTACACCTTC.

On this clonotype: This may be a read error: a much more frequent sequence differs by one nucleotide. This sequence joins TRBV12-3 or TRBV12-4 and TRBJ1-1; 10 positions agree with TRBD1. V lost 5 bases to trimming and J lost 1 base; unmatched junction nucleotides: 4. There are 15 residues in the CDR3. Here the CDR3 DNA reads TGTGCCAGCAGTCCGGGACAGGGGACGAACACTGAAGCTTTCTTT. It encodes CASSPGQGTNTEAFF.

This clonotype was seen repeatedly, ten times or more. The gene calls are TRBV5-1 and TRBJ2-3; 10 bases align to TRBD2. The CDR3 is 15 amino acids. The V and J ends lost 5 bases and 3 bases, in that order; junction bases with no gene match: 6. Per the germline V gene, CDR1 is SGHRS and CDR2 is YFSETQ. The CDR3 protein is CASSLSGGETDTQYF. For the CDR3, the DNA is TGCGCCAGCAGTCTAAGCGGGGGGGAGACAGATACGCAGTATTTT.

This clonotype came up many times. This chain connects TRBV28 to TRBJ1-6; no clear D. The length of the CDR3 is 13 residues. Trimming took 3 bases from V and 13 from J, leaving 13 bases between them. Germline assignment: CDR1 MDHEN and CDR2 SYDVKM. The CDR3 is CASSLSNVSPLHF. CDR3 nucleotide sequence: TGTGCCAGCAGTTTGAGCAATGTGAGTCCCCTCCACTTT.

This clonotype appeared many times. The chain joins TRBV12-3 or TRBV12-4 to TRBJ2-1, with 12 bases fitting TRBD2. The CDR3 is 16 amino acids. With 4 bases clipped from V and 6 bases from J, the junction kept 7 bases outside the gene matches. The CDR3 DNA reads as TGTGCCAGCAGTTGGAAGACTAGCGGGGGCATCAATGAGCAGTTCTTC. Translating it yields CASSWKTSGGINEQFF.

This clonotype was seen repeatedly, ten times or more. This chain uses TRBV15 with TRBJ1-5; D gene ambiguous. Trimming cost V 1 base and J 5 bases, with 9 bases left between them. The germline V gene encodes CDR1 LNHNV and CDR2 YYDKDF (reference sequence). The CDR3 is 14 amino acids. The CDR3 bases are TGTGCCACCAGCAGAGTCGCGGGTTATCAGCCCCAGCATTTT. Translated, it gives CATSRVAGYQPQHF.

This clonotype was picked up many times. The CDR3 sequence: CASRGTGTGVGGYTF. The CDR3 DNA reads TGTGCCAGTAGAGGGACCGGGACAGGGGTCGGCGGCTACACCTTC. The V and J genes are TRBV19 and TRBJ1-2; 10 bases are a match to TRBD1. The CDR3 extends over 15 amino acids. The V gene end was trimmed by 6 bases and the J gene end by 8 bases; junction bases not matched to a gene: 12. Germline CDR1 is LNHDA and CDR2 is SQIVND (reference sequence). Filled out from reference TRBV19 and TRBJ1-2, the complete variable domain reads DGGITQSPKYLFRKEGQNVTLSCEQNLNHDAMYWYRQDPGQGLRLIYYSQIVNDFQKGDIAEGYSVSREKKESFPLTVTSAQKNPTAFYLCASRGTGTGVGGYTFGSGTRLTVV.

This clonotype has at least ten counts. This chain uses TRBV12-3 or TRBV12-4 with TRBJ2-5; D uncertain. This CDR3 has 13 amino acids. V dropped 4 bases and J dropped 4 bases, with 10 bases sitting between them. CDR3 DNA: TGTGCCAGCAGTTCCGCTAGGAGAGAGACCCAGTACTTC. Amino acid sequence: CASSSARRETQYF.

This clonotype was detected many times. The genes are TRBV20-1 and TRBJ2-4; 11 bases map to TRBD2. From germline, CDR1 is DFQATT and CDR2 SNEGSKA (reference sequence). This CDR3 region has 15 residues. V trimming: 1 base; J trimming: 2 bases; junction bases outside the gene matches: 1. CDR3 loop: CSARGLAGSKNIQYF. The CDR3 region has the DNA TGCAGTGCTAGAGGACTAGCGGGATCCAAAAACATTCAGTACTTC.

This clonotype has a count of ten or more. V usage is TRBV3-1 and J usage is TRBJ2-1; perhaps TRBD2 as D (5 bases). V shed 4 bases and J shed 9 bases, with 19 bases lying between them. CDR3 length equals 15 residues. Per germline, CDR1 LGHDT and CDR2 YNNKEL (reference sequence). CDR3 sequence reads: CASSPKSGSLGEQFF. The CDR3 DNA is TGTGCCAGCAGCCCGAAATCGGGGTCGCTAGGTGAGCAGTTCTTC.

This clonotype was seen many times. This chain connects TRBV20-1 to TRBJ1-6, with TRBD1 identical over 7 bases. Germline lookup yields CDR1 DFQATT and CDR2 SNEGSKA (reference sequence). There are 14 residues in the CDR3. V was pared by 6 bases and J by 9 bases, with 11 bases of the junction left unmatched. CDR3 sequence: CSAATGFFSSPLHF. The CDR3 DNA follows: TGCAGTGCAGCGACAGGGTTTTTCTCTTCACCCCTCCACTTT.

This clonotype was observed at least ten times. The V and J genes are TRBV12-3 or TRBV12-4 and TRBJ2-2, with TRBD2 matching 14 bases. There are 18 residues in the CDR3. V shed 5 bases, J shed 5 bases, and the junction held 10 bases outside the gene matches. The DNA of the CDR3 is TGTGCCAGCAGTCCCGGGACTAGCGGGAGAGGCGGGACCGGGGAGCTGTTTTTT. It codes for CASSPGTSGRGGTGELFF.

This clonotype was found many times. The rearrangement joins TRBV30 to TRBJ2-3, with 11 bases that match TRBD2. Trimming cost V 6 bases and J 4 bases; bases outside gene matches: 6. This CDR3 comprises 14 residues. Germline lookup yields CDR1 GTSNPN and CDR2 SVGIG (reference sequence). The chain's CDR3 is CACGTSGPPDTQYF. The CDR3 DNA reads TGTGCCTGCGGGACTAGCGGACCCCCAGATACGCAGTATTTT.

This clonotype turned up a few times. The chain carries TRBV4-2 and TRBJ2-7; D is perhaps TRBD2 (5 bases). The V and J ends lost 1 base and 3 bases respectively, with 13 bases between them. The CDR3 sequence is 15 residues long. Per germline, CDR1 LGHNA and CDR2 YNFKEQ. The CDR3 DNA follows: TGTGCCAGCAGCCAAGGAGGTAGCGCGAACTACGAGCAGTACTTC. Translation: CASSQGGSANYEQYF.

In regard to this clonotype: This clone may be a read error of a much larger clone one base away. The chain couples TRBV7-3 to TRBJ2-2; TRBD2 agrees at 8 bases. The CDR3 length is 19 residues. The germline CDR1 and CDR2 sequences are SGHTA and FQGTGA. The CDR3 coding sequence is TGTGCCAGCGGCTTAAAGTCTGGGGTAGCGGGGACGAACACCGGGGAGCTGTTTTTT. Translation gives CASGLKSGVAGTNTGELFF.

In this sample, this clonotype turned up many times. This CDR3 reads CASSYARESDSPLHF. CDR3 DNA sequence: TGTGCCAGCAGTTACGCGCGGGAAAGTGATTCACCCCTCCACTTT. The rearrangement joins TRBV6-1 to TRBJ1-6; D remains unclear. Trimming took off 5 bases at V and 8 bases at J, with 16 bases between the two ends. CDR3 length equals 15 residues. Per germline, CDR1 MNHNS and CDR2 SASEGT.

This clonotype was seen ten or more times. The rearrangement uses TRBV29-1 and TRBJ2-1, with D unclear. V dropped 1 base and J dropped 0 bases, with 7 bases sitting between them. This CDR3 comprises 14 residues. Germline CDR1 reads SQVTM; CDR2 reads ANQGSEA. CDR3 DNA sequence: TGCAGCGTTGAAGCGCCTAGCTCCTACAATGAGCAGTTCTTC. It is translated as CSVEAPSSYNEQFF.

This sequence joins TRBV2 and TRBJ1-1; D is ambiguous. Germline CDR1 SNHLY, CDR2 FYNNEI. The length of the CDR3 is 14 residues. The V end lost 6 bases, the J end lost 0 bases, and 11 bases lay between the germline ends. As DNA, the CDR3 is TGTGCCAGCAGCACCGACGGATTGAACACTGAAGCTTTCTTT. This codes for CASSTDGLNTEAFF.

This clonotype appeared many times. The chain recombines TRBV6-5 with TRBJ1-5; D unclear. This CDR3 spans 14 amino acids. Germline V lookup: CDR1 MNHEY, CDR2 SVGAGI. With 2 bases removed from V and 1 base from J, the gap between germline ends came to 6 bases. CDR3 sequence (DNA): TGTGCCAGCAGTTACAGGCAGAGCAATCAGCCCCAGCATTTT. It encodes CASSYRQSNQPQHF.

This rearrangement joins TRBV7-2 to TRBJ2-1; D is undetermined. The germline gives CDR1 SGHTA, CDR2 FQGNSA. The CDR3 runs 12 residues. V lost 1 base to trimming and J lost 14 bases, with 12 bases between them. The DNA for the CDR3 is TGTGCCAGCAGCTTAGAAGTTGTAGGAAAGTTCTTC. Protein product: CASSLEVVGKFF. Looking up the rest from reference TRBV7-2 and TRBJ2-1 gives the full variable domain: GAGVSQSPSNKVTEKGKDVELRCDPISGHTALYWYRQSLGQGLEFLIYFQGNSAPDKSGLPSDRFSAERTGGSVSTLTIQRTQQEDSAVYLCASSLEVVGKFFGPGTRLTVL.

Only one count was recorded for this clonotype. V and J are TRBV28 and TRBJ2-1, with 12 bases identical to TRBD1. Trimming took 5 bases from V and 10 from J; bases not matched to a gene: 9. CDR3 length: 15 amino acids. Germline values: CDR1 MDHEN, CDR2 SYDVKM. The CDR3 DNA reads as TGTGCCAGCAGTCCACGAGGGACAGGGGGCAGGGAGCAGTTCTTC. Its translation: CASSPRGTGGREQFF.